In its sample, the clone carrying this T cell receptor beta chain was seen a few times. V lost 6 bases to trimming and J lost 4 bases, with 12 bases between them. Germline loops: CDR1 SGHTA, CDR2 FQGNSA. The CDR3 spans 13 residues. Treatment indicated: oral pan-JAK inhibitor, 5-10 mg twice daily. Extracted RNA was reverse transcribed into cDNA, the sequencing template. Assay used: immunoSEQ multiplex PCR; TCRdb lists only in-frame clones, some missing. This table has fewer than 250,000 clones, around 60% appearing once. The data originate from a study of CD8+ T cells in alopecia areata. Sequenced here: CD4+ T cells sorted from blood, sampled at week 4, from a patient treated with tofacitinib. This rearrangement joins TRBV7-2 to TRBJ2-5; D not certain. The source is a human donor with alopecia areata. The CDR3 DNA sequence: TGTGCCAGCAGACTTAGTAATTCAGAGACCCAGTACTTC. Its translation is CASRLSNSETQYF. The whole variable domain, remainder taken from reference TRBV7-2 and TRBJ2-5, is GAGVSQSPSNKVTEKGKDVELRCDPISGHTALYWYRQSLGQGLEFLIYFQGNSAPDKSGLPSDRFSAERTGGSVSTLTIQRTQQEDSAVYLCASRLSNSETQYFGPGTRLLVL.